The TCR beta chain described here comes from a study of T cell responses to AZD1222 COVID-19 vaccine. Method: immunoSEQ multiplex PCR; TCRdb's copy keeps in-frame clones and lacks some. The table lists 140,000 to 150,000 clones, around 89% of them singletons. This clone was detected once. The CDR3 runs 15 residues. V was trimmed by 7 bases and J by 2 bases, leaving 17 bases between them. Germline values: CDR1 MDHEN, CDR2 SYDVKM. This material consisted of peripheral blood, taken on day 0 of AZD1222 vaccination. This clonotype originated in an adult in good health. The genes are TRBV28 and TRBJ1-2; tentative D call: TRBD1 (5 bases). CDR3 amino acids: CASTRTPKANYGYTF. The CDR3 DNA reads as TGTGCCAGCACCCGGACACCAAAGGCAAACTATGGCTACACCTTC.